Described below is a single TCR beta chain sequence and its context. Germline trimming cut 2 bases from V and 4 bases from J; bases unmatched to any gene: 5. The germline V gene has CDR1 SGHRS and CDR2 YFSETQ. CDR3 length equals 16 residues. Sequencing used immunoSEQ multiplex PCR; TCRdb keeps in-frame clones, though not all of them. Of about 430,000 clones listed, around nine tenths are singletons. The data stem from a study of blood T cell repertoires in COVID-19. This chain joins TRBV5-1 and TRBJ1-4; TRBD1 matches 10 bases. The sequence came from a young woman who had been exposed to COVID-19. The sequencing sample was made of PBMCs or T cells enriched from blood (not recorded which). The CDR3 DNA reads TGCGCCAGCAGCTTCGGGACAGGGGCGAGTAATGAAAAACTGTTTTTT. Encoded protein: CASSFGTGASNEKLFF.